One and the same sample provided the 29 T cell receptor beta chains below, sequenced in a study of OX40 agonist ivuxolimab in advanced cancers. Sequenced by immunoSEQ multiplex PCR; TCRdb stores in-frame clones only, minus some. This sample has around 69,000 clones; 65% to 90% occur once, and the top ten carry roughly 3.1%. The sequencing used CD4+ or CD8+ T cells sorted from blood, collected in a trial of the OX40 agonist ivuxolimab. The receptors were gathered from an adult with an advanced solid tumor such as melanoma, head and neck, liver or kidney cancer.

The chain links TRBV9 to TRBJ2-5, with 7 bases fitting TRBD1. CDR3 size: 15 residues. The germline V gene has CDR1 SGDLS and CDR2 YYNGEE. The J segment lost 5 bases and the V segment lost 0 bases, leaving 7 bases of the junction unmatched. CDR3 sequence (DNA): TGTGCCAGCAGCGTAGAGAGGGGGCAGCAGGAGACCCAGTACTTC. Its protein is CASSVERGQQETQYF.

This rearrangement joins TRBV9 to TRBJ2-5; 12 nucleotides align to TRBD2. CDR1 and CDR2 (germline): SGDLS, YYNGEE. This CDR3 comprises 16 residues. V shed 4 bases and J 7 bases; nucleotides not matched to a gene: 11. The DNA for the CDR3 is TGTGCCAGCAGCCCCCGGACTAGCGGGACAGCCCGGACCCAGTACTTC. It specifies CASSPRTSGTARTQYF.

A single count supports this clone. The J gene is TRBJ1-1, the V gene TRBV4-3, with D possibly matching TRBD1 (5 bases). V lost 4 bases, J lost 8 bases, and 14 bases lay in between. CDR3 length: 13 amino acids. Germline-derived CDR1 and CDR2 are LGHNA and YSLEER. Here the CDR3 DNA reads TGCGCCAGCAGCCGAACAGGTGGTGGGGAAGCTTTCTTT. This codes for CASSRTGGGEAFF.

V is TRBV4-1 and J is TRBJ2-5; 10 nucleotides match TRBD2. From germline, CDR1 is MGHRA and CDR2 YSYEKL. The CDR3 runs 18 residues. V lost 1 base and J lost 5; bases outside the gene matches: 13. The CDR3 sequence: CASSQGSVAGGRVETQYF. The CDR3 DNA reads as TGCGCCAGCAGCCAAGGGTCGGTAGCGGGGGGAAGAGTCGAGACCCAGTACTTC.

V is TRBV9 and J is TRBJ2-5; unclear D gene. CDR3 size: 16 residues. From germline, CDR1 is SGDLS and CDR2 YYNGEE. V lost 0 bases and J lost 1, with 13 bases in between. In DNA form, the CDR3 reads TGTGCCAGCAGCGTAGGAACACGGCCCTTCCAAGAGACCCAGTACTTC. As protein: CASSVGTRPFQETQYF.

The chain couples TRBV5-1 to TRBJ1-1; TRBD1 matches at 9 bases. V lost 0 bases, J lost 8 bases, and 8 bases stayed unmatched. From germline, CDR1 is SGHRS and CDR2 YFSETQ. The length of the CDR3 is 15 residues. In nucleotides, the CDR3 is TGCGCCAGCAGCTTGGTTCCGACAGGGGGGAGGGAAGCTTTCTTT. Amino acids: CASSLVPTGGREAFF.

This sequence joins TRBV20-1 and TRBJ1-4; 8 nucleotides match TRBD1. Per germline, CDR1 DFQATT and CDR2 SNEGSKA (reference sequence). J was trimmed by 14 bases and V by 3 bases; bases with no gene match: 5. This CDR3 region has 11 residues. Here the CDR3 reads CSARGTGRLFF. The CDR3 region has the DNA TGCAGTGCTAGGGGGACAGGCCGCCTGTTTTTT.

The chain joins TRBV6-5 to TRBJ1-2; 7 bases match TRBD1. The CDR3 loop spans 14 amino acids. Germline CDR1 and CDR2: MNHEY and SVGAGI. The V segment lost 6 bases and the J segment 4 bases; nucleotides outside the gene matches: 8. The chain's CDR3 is CASSRTGTAYGYTF. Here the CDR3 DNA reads TGTGCCAGCAGCCGTACAGGGACAGCCTATGGCTACACCTTC.

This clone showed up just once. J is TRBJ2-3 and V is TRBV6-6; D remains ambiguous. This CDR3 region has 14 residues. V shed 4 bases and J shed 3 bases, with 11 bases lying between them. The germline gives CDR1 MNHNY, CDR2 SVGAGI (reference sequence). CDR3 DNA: TGTGCCAGCAGTTCGCTAGAAAGGACAGATACGCAGTATTTT. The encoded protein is CASSSLERTDTQYF.

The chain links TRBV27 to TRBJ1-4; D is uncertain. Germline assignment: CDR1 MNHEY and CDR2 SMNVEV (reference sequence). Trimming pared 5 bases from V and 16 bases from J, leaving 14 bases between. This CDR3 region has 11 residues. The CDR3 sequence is CASSTKEGRFF. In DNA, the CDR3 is TGTGCCAGCAGTACCAAAGAAGGGAGGTTTTTT.

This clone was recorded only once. The CDR3: CASSLQWRTGNGYTF. In nucleotides, the CDR3 is TGCGCCAGCAGTCTCCAATGGCGGACAGGGAATGGCTACACCTTC. This chain uses TRBV23-1 with TRBJ1-2; 8 bases agree with TRBD1. TRBV23-1 is given ORF status, its function remaining uncertain. Germline trimming cut 4 bases from V and 6 bases from J; bases unmatched to any gene: 10. This CDR3 comprises 15 residues.

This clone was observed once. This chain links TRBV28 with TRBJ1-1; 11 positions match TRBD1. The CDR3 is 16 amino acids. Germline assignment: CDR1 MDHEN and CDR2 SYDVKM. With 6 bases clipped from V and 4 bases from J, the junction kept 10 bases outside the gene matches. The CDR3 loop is CASRQSRDRGITEAFF. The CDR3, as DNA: TGTGCCAGCAGACAATCCCGGGACAGGGGGATCACTGAAGCTTTCTTT.

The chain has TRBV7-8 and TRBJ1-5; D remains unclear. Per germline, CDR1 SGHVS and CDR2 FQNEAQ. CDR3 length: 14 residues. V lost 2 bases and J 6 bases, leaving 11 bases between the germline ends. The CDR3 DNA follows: TGTGCCAGCAGCTTATCCATGCTAGCTCAGCCCCAGCATTTT. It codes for CASSLSMLAQPQHF.

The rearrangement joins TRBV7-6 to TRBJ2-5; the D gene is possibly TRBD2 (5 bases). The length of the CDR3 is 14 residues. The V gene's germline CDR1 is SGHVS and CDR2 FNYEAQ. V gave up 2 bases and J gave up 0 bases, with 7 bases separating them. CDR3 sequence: CASSLSGNQETQYF. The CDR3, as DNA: TGTGCCAGCAGCTTATCGGGGAACCAAGAGACCCAGTACTTC.

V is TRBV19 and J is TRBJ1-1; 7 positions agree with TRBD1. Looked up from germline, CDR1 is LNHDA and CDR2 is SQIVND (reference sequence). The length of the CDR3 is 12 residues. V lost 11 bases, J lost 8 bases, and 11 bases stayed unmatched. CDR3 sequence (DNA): TGTGCCGCCTCACGGCAGGGGGGAGAAGCTTTCTTT. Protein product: CAASRQGGEAFF.

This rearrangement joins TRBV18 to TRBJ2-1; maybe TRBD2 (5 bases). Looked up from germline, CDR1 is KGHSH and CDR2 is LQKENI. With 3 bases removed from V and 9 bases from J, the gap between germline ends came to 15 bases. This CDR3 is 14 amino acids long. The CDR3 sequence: CASSPGLLDFEQFF. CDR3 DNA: TGTGCCAGCTCACCCGGGCTCCTGGACTTTGAGCAGTTCTTC.

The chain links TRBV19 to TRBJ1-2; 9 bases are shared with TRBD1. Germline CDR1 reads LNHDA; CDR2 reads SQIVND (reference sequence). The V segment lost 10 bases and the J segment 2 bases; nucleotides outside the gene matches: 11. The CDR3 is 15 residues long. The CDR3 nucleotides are TGTGCCACGTTTACGCACGGACAGGGGAACTATGGCTACACCTTC. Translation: CATFTHGQGNYGYTF.

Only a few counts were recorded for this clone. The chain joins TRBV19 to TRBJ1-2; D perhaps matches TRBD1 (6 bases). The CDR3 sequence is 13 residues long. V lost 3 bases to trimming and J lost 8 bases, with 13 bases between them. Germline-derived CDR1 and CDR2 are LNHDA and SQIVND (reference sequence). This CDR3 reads CASSIPGAGGYTF. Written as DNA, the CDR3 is TGTGCCAGTAGTATCCCGGGGGCAGGGGGCTACACCTTC.

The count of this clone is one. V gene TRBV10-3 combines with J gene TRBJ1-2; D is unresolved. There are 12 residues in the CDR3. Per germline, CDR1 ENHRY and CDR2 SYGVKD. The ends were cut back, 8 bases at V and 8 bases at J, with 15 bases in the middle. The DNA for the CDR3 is TGTGCCATCGCTTCAGGCTACGGGGGCTACACCTTC. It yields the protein CAIASGYGGYTF.

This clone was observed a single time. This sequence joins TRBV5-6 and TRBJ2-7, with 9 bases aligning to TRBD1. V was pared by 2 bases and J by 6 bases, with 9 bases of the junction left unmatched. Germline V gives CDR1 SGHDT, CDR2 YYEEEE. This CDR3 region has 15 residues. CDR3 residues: CASSFGPGQGGEQYF. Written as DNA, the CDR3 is TGTGCCAGCAGCTTCGGACCGGGACAGGGAGGCGAGCAGTACTTC.

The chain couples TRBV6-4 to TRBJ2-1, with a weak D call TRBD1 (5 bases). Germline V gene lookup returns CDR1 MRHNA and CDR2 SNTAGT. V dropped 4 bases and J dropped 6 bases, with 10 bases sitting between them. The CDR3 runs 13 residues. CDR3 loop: CASSGQGGNEQFF. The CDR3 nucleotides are TGTGCCAGCAGTGGGCAGGGTGGCAATGAGCAGTTCTTC.

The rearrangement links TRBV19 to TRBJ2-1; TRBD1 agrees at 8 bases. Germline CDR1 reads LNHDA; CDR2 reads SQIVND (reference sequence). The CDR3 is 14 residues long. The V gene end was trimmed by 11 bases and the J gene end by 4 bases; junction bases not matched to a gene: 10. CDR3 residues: CAAARDRNYNEQFF. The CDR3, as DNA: TGTGCCGCCGCACGGGACAGGAATTACAATGAGCAGTTCTTC. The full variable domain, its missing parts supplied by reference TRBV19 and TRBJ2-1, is DGGITQSPKYLFRKEGQNVTLSCEQNLNHDAMYWYRQDPGQGLRLIYYSQIVNDFQKGDIAEGYSVSREKKESFPLTVTSAQKNPTAFYLCAAARDRNYNEQFFGPGTRLTVL.

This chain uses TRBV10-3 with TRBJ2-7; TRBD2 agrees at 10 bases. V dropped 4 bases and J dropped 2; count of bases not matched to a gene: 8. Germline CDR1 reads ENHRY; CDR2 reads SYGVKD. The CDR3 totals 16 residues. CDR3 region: CAISGFSGLATYEQYF. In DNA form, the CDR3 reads TGTGCCATCAGTGGTTTCTCGGGACTAGCGACCTACGAGCAGTACTTC.

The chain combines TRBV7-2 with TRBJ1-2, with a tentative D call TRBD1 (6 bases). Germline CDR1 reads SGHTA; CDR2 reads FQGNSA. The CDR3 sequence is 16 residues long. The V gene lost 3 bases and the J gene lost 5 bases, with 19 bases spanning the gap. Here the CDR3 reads CASSFGGAGGAYGYTF. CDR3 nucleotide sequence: TGTGCCAGCAGCTTCGGGGGCGCGGGAGGGGCTTATGGCTACACCTTC.

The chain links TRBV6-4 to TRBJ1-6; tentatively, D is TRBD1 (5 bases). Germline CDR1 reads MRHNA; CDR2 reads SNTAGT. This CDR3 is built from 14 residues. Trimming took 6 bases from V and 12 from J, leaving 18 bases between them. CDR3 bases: TGTGCCAGCAGCCAGGAGAGGGGCCAACGACCCCTCCACTTT. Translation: CASSQERGQRPLHF.

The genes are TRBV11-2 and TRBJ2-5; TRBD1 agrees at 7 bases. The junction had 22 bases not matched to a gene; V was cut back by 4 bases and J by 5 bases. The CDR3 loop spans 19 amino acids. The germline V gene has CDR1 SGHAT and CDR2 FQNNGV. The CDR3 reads CASSSRDRFSHRLGETQYF. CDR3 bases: TGTGCCAGCAGCTCCCGGGACAGATTCTCACACCGACTTGGGGAGACCCAGTACTTC.

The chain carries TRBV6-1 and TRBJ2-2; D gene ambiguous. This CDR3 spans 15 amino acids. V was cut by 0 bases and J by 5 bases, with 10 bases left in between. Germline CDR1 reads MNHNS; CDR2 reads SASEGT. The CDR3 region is CASSEALMGTGELFF. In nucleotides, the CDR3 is TGTGCCAGCAGTGAAGCGCTTATGGGGACCGGGGAGCTGTTTTTT.

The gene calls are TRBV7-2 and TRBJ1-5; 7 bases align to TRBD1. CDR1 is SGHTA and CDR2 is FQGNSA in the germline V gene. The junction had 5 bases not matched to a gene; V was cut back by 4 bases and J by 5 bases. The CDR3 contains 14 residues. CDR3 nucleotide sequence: TGTGCCAGCAGCTCCGGACAGGACTATCAGCCCCAGCATTTT. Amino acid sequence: CASSSGQDYQPQHF.

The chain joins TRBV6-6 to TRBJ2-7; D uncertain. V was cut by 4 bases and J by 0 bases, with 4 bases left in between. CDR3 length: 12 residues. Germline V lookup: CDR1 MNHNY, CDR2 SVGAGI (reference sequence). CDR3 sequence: CASSSRSYEQYF. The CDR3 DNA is TGTGCCAGCAGTTCCCGCTCCTACGAGCAGTACTTC.